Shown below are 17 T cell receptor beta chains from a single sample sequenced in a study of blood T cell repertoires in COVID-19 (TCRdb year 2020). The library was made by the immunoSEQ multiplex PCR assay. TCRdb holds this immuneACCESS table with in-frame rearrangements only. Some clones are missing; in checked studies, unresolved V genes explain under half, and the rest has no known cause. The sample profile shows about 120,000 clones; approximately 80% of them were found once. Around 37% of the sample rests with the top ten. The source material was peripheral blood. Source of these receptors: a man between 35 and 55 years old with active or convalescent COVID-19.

The DNA for the CDR3 is TGTGCCACCTTGCCGAAGACAGGTCCTAACTATGGCTACACCTTC. Its protein is CATLPKTGPNYGYTF. The chain is built from TRBV6-5 and TRBJ1-2, with D possibly being TRBD1 (6 bases). Trimming left V 10 bases short and J 0 bases short, with 18 bases between. The germline V gene has CDR1 MNHEY and CDR2 SVGAGI. The CDR3 contains 15 residues.

CDR3 residues: CASRPGLTRDQPQHF. Here the CDR3 DNA reads TGTGCCAGCAGGCCTGGACTCACCCGGGATCAGCCCCAGCATTTT. The V gene is TRBV6-5, the J gene TRBJ1-5, with D uncertain. Germline V CDR1 and CDR2: MNHEY, SVGAGI. V was clipped by 6 bases and J by 5 bases, with 17 bases between them. The length of the CDR3 is 15 residues.

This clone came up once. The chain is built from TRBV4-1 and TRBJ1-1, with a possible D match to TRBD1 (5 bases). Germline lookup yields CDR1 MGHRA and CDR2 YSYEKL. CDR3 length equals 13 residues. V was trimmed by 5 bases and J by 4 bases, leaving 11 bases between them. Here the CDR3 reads CASSVRVPTEAFF. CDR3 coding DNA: TGCGCCAGCAGCGTCAGGGTTCCCACTGAAGCTTTCTTT.

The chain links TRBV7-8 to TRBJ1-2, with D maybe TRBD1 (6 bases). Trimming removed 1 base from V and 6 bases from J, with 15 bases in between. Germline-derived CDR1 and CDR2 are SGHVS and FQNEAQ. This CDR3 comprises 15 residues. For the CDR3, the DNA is TGTGCCAGCAGCTTAGGAAACAGGGCAGCGAATGGCTACACCTTC. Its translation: CASSLGNRAANGYTF.

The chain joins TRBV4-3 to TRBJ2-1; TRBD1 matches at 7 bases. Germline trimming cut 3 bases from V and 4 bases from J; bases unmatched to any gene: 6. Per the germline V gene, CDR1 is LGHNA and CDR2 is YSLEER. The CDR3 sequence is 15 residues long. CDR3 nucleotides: TGCGCCAGCAGCCACTCGACAGGGAAATACAATGAGCAGTTCTTC. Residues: CASSHSTGKYNEQFF.

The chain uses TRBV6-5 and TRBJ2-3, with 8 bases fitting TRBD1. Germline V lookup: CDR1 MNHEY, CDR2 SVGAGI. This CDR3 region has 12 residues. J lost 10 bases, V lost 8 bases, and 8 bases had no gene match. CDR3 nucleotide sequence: TGTGCCAGCCAGGACAGGGAGATTGCGCAGTATTTT. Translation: CASQDREIAQYF.

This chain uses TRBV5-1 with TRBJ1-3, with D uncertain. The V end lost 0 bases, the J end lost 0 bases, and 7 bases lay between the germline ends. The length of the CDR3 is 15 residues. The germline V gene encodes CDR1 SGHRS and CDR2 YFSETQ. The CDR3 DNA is TGCGCCAGCAGCTTGGAACTGGTCTCTGGAAACACCATATATTTT. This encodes CASSLELVSGNTIYF.

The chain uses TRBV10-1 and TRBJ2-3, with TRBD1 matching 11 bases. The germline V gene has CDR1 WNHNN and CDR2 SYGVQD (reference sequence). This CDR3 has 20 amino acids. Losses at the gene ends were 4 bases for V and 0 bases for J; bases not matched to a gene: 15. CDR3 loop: CASSGSLRDRGRSSTDTQYF. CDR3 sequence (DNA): TGCGCCAGCAGTGGATCTCTCCGGGACAGGGGGAGATCTAGCACAGATACGCAGTATTTT.

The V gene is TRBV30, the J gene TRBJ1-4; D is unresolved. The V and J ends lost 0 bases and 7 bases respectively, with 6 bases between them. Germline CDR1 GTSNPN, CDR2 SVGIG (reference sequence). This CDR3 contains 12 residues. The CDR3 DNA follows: TGTGCCTGGAGTGTACGGGGTGAAAAACTGTTTTTT. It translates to CAWSVRGEKLFF.

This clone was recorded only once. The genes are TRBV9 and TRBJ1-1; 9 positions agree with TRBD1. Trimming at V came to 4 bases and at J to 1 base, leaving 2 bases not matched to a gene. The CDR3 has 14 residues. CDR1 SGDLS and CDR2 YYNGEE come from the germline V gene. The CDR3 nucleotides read TGTGCCAGCAGCCAGGGACAGGGGAACACTGAAGCTTTCTTT. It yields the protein CASSQGQGNTEAFF.

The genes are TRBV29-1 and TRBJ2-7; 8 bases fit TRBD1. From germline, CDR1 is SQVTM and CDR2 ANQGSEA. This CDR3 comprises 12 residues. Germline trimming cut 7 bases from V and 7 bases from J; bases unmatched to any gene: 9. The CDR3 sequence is CSAGQRTGEQYF. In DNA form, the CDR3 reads TGCAGCGCCGGACAGCGGACAGGGGAGCAGTACTTC.

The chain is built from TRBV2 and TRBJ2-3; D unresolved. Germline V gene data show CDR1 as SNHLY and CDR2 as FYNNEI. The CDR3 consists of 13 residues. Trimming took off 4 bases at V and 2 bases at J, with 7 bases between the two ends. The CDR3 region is CASSVEITDTQYF. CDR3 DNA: TGTGCCAGCAGTGTCGAGATCACAGATACGCAGTATTTT.

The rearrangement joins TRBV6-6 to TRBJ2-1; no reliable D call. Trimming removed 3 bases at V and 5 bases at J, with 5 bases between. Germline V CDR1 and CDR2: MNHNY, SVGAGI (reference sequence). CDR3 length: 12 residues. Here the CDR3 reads CASSYGHNEQFF. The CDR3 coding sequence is TGTGCCAGCAGTTATGGGCACAATGAGCAGTTCTTC.

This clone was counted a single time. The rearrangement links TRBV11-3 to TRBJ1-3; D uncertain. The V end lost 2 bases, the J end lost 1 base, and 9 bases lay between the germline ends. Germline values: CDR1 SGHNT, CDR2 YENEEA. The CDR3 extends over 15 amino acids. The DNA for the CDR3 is TGTGCCAGCAGCTTAAAGTCCGGGTCTGGAAACACCATATATTTT. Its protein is CASSLKSGSGNTIYF.

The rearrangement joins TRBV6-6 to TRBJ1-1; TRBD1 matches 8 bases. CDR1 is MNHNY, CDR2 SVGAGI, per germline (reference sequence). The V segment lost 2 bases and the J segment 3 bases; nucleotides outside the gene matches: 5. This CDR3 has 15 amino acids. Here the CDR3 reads CASSYGQGADTEAFF. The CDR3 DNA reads TGTGCCAGCAGTTACGGTCAGGGGGCCGACACTGAAGCTTTCTTT.

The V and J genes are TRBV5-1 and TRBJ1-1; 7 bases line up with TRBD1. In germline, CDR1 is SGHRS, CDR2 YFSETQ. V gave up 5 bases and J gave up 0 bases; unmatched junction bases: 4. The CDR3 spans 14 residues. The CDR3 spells CASRFDRVNTEAFF. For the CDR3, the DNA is TGCGCCAGCAGATTCGACAGGGTGAACACTGAAGCTTTCTTT.

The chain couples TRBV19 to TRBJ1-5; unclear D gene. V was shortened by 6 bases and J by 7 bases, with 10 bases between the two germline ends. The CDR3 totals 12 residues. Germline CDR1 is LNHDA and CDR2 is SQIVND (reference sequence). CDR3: CASSVLGQPQHF. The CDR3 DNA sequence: TGTGCCAGTAGCGTACTAGGACAGCCCCAGCATTTT.